These 8 T cell receptor beta chains were sequenced from one sample in a study of cytomegalovirus exposure and HLA in healthy donors. PCR involved 60 Vbeta and 13 Jbeta primers. This table comes from immunoSEQ multiplex PCR, and its TCRdb copy is limited to in-frame clones, with some not included. The sample comprises roughly 93,000 clones, roughly four fifths of which are singletons, and around 0.53% rests with the top ten. Sequencing used PBMCs. The receptors were sampled from a man younger than 45 in good health and CMV-seronegative.

This chain joins TRBV29-1 and TRBJ2-3; perhaps TRBD1 as D (5 bases). CDR1 and CDR2 (germline): SQVTM, ANQGSEA. V dropped 5 bases and J dropped 4 bases, with 10 bases sitting between them. This CDR3 is 12 amino acids long. CDR3 amino acids: CSVRLGPDTQYF. CDR3 nucleotides: TGCAGCGTTCGATTGGGGCCAGATACGCAGTATTTT.

The genes are TRBV19 and TRBJ1-2; D gene uncertain. This CDR3 contains 13 residues. The germline V gene encodes CDR1 LNHDA and CDR2 SQIVND (reference sequence). Trimming took 10 bases from V and 4 from J, leaving 16 bases between them. CDR3 amino acids: CATKPGGGYGYTF. Here the CDR3 DNA reads TGTGCCACCAAACCAGGAGGTGGCTATGGCTACACCTTC.

The CDR3 coding sequence is TGCGCCAGCAGGGAGGGGGCCAGGGAAACAGATACGCAGTATTTT. Protein product: CASREGARETDTQYF. The rearrangement joins TRBV5-1 to TRBJ2-3; D might be TRBD1 (7 bases). V was pared by 5 bases and J by 3 bases, with 16 bases between. The length of the CDR3 is 15 residues. CDR1 is SGHRS and CDR2 is YFSETQ in the germline V gene.

The CDR3 here is CASSEYYRENTEAFF. The DNA of the CDR3 is TGTGCCAGCAGTGAATATTACAGGGAGAACACTGAAGCTTTCTTT. The genes are TRBV25-1 and TRBJ1-1, with a possible D match to TRBD1 (6 bases). The CDR3 consists of 15 residues. Germline V lookup: CDR1 MGHDK, CDR2 SYGVNS. Deletions cut 0 bases from V and 1 base from J, with 9 bases between.

The CDR3 here is CASSEGDRGYEQYF. Written as DNA, the CDR3 is TGTGCCAGTAGTGAAGGGGACAGGGGGTACGAGCAGTACTTC. The rearrangement joins TRBV19 to TRBJ2-7; 11 bases line up with TRBD1. The V and J ends lost 5 bases and 4 bases, in that order; junction bases with no gene match: 4. This CDR3 is 14 amino acids long. Germline values: CDR1 LNHDA, CDR2 SQIVND (reference sequence). Filled out from reference TRBV19 and TRBJ2-7, the complete variable domain reads DGGITQSPKYLFRKEGQNVTLSCEQNLNHDAMYWYRQDPGQGLRLIYYSQIVNDFQKGDIAEGYSVSREKKESFPLTVTSAQKNPTAFYLCASSEGDRGYEQYFGPGTRLTVT.

The chain is built from TRBV9 and TRBJ1-1; a weak D match, TRBD1 (5 bases). This CDR3 has 15 residues. Germline V gene sequence: CDR1 SGDLS, CDR2 YYNGEE. Trimming took off 3 bases at V and 0 bases at J, with 12 bases between the two ends. Written as DNA, the CDR3 is TGTGCCAGCAGCGCGATGGGGCAGCTGAACACTGAAGCTTTCTTT. Its translation is CASSAMGQLNTEAFF. The complete variable domain, with remaining parts taken from reference TRBV9 and TRBJ1-1, reads DSGVTQTPKHLITATGQRVTLRCSPRSGDLSVYWYQQSLDQGLQFLIQYYNGEERAKGNILERFSAQQFPDLHSELNLSSLELGDSALYFCASSAMGQLNTEAFFGQGTRLTVV.

V gene TRBV6-5 combines with J gene TRBJ2-2; D is unclear. The CDR3 is made up of 14 amino acids. The V and J ends lost 8 bases and 1 base respectively, with 11 bases between them. Germline values: CDR1 MNHEY, CDR2 SVGAGI. This CDR3 reads CASSGRLNTGELFF. CDR3 bases: TGTGCCAGCTCGGGTAGATTGAACACCGGGGAGCTGTTTTTT.

V gene TRBV9 combines with J gene TRBJ2-3; 11 bases map to TRBD2. The CDR3 totals 15 residues. V shed 2 bases, J shed 3 bases, and the junction held 2 bases outside the gene matches. Germline V gene lookup returns CDR1 SGDLS and CDR2 YYNGEE. In DNA form, the CDR3 reads TGTGCCAGCAGCGTTAGCGGGGGGGCGACAGATACGCAGTATTTT. This translates into CASSVSGGATDTQYF.